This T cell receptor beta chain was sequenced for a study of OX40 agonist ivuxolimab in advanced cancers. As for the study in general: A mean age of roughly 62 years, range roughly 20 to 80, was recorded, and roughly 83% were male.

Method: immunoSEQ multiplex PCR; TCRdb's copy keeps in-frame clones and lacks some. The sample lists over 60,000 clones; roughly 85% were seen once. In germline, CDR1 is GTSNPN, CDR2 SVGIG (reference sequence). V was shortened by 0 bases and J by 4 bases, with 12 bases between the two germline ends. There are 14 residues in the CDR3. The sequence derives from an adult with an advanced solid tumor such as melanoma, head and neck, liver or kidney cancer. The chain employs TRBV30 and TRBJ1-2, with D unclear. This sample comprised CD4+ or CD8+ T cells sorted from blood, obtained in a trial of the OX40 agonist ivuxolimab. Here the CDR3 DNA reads TGTGCCTGGAGTGTAATAGGGTACCGCTATGGCTACACCTTC. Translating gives CAWSVIGYRYGYTF.